This TCR beta chain comes out of a study of cytomegalovirus exposure and HLA in healthy donors (TCRdb year 2017). Turning to the overall study: According to a later analysis, the roughly 120 validation repertoires were produced on the same platform as the 600 to 850 repertoires of the first cohort. The study was designed to test whether signatures of past pathogen exposure could be identified by cataloging public T cell receptors. To predict cytomegalovirus infection status, the study combined high-throughput TCR immunosequencing, statistical association of individual TCRs with disease status, and machine learning. In addition to the first cohort of around 670 subjects, a separate validation cohort of 120 different subjects was used. Findings and caveats that apply to the study as a whole: Across donors, most TCR sequences were observed very rarely, whereas some public TCRs were present in many individuals. In the study, around 150 TCR beta chains were listed as associated with cytomegalovirus. Three of the identified cytomegalovirus-associated TCR beta chains were confirmed in vitro to be specific for cytomegalovirus antigens. The classifier was reported to diagnose cytomegalovirus status with high specificity and sensitivity in both the original cohort and the validation cohort. It was suggested by the authors that the approach could potentially be generalized to other disease states and immunological phenotypes. A later analysis found that TCRs clustered in the first cohort also tended to co-occur in the 100 to 150 validation repertoires, with approximately 93% of cluster scores above 0. A later analysis lacked HLA typing for the validation cohort, so it scored co-occurrence in that cohort across all 130 or so repertoires.

Via the germline V gene, CDR1 is LGHNA and CDR2 YSLEER. The CDR3 runs 16 residues from the cysteine to the phenylalanine. Only the CDR3 DNA is retained, 48 bases long and in frame from the first base. Unmatched junction bases come to 2, with V trimmed by 0 bases and J by 4 bases. The library was built by means of the immunoSEQ multiplex PCR assay. Concerning the study's data processing: A statistical classification framework was built to diagnose cytomegalovirus status from the catalog of TCR beta chain sequences. The table comes from immuneACCESS by way of TCRdb, which keeps in-frame sequences with V and J called. Part of the clones is missing from these tables; in studies checked, under half for an unresolved V gene and the rest for unknown reasons. The D gene and trimming were derived from the DNA, and the V and J assignments and clone size from that table. The sample contains about 260,000 clones, about nine tenths of them found a single time. Of the sample, approximately 3.1% falls within the top ten clones.

Separate from the approximately 700-subject first cohort, the validation cohort of some 130 subjects was the group to which the donors belonged. Comment on this clone: What this receptor recognizes is not known. Within one base of it there is no much larger clone, and no base qualities were kept.

Sequenced input: PBMCs. The origin of this receptor is a woman in her twenties or thirties in good health and CMV-seronegative. The sequence joins TRBV4-3 to TRBJ2-3, with 12 bases in between that match TRBD2. The nucleotides read TGCGCCAGCAGCCAAGATCTAGCGGGAGGGCCAGATACGCAGTATTTT. Its product reads: CASSQDLAGGPDTQYF.